This entry lists 7 T cell receptor beta chains sequenced from one sample in a study of regulatory T cells in long-lasting Graves disease. Indicated time point: newly diagnosed GD, antithyroid drugs for less than 3 months. RNA isolated from PBMCs was used to make the TCR library. Sequencing libraries for TCR beta were prepared with iRepertoire HTBI primers and Arm-PCR of CDR3 regions. TCRdb processed the multiplex PCR reads anew with MiXCR; each CDR3 protein has one entry. The repertoire includes around 450,000 distinct CDR3 sequences, about 15% of them detected once, and roughly 7.7% sits in the top ten. These data also formed part of another study, on T cells in Graves' hyperthyroidism and ophthalmopathy.

Sequencing used peripheral blood mononuclear cells (PBMCs), obtained at new diagnosis, from a patient treated with antithyroid drugs. These receptors were taken from a middle-aged woman with Graves disease.

The chain recombines TRBV7-3 with TRBJ2-2; TRBD1 is a possible D gene (5 bases). The CDR3 loop spans 13 amino acids. Looked up from germline, CDR1 is SGHTA and CDR2 is FQGTGA. V lost 2 bases and J 7 bases, leaving 8 bases between the germline ends. CDR3 protein: CASSLQGVGELFF. The CDR3 region has the DNA TGTGCCAGCAGCTTACAGGGTGTCGGGGAGCTGTTTTTT.

This clonotype was detected a few times. This rearrangement joins TRBV6-1 to TRBJ2-7, with D perhaps given as TRBD1 or TRBD2 (5 bases each). The CDR3 consists of 13 residues. The germline V gene encodes CDR1 MNHNS and CDR2 SASEGT. The V gene lost 6 bases and the J gene lost 4 bases, with 13 bases spanning the gap. CDR3 sequence reads: CASRGEGHYEQYF. The CDR3 DNA reads as TGTGCCAGCAGGGGGGAAGGGCATTACGAGCAGTACTTC.

V gene TRBV20-1 combines with J gene TRBJ2-7; 10 bases match TRBD1. The CDR3 length is 14 residues. Per the germline V gene, CDR1 is DFQATT and CDR2 is SNEGSKA (reference sequence). V shed 6 bases, J shed 4 bases, and the junction held 9 bases outside the gene matches. This chain's CDR3 is CSATGTGVSYEQYF. The CDR3 DNA reads TGCAGTGCCACCGGGACAGGGGTTTCTTACGAGCAGTACTTC.

This rearrangement joins TRBV19 to TRBJ1-4; TRBD1 matches 7 bases. The V gene's germline CDR1 is LNHDA and CDR2 SQIVND (reference sequence). There are 18 residues in the CDR3. V was pared by 5 bases and J by 0 bases, with 12 bases of the junction left unmatched. DNA for the CDR3: TGTGCCAGTAGTTTCCGGACAGGCTTCTCCTCAACTAATGAAAAACTGTTTTTT. It specifies CASSFRTGFSSTNEKLFF.

With regard to this clonotype: A much larger clone differs by one base, so this may be a read error. J is TRBJ2-3 and V is TRBV29-1, with 7 bases identical to TRBD2. V gave up 8 bases and J gave up 6 bases; unmatched junction bases: 11. Germline CDR1 reads SQVTM; CDR2 reads ANQGSEA. This CDR3 has 13 residues. CDR3 bases: TGCAGCTCTAGGGGCGGGAGTGGGGATACGCAGTATTTT. This codes for CSSRGGSGDTQYF.

This clonotype has ten or more counts. V gene TRBV11-3 combines with J gene TRBJ1-1; possibly TRBD1 for D (5 bases). The CDR3 runs to 15 residues. V lost 5 bases, J lost 4 bases, and 17 bases lay in between. Germline loops: CDR1 SGHNT, CDR2 YENEEA. The DNA for the CDR3 is TGTGCCAGCAGCCTCCCCCGGCGGAGGGGCACTGAAGCTTTCTTT. Translated: CASSLPRRRGTEAFF.

Ten or more counts support this clonotype. The chain joins TRBV12-3 or TRBV12-4 to TRBJ2-5; D gene uncertain. The CDR3 extends over 12 amino acids. Trimming pared 1 base from V and 5 bases from J, leaving 5 bases between. The CDR3 sequence: CASSLGAETQYF. The CDR3 region has the DNA TGTGCCAGCAGTTTAGGGGCGGAGACCCAGTACTTC.